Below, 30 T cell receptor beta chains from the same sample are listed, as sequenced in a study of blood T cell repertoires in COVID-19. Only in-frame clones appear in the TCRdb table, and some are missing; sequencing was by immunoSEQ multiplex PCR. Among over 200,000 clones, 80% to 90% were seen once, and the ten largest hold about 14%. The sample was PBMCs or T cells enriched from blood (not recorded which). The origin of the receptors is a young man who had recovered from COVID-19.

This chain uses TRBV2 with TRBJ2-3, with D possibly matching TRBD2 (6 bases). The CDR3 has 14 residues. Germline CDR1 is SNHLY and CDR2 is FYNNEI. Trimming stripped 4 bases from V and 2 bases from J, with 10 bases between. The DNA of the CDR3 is TGTGCCAGCAGTGTGGTAGCGGCCACAGATACGCAGTATTTT. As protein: CASSVVAATDTQYF. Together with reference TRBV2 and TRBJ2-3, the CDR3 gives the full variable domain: EPEVTQTPSHQVTQMGQEVILRCVPISNHLYFYWYRQILGQKVEFLVSFYNNEISEKSEIFDDQFSVERPDGSNFTLKIRSTKLEDSAMYFCASSVVAATDTQYFGPGTRLTVL.

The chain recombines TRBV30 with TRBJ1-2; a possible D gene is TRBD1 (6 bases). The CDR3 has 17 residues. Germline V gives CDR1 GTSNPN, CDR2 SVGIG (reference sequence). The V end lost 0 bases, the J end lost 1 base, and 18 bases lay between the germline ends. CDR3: CAWSVRRRTALNYGYTF. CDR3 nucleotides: TGTGCCTGGAGTGTCCGAAGGAGGACAGCTCTTAACTATGGCTACACCTTC. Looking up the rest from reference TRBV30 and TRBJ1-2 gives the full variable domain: SQTIHQWPATLVQPVGSPLSLECTVEGTSNPNLYWYRQAAGRGLQLLFYSVGIGQISSEVPQNLSASRPQDRQFILSSKKLLLSDSGFYLCAWSVRRRTALNYGYTFGSGTRLTVV.

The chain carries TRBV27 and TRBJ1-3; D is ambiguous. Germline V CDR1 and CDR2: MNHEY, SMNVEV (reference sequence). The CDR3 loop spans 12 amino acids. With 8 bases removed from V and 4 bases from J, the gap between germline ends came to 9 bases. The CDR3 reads CASGNQGNTIYF. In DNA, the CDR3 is TGTGCCAGCGGTAATCAGGGAAACACCATATATTTT.

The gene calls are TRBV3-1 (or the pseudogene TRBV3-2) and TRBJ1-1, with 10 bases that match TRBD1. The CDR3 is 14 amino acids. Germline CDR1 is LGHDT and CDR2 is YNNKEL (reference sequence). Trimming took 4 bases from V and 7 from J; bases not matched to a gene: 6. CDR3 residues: CASSRQGARFEAFF. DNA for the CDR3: TGTGCCAGCAGCCGACAGGGGGCACGGTTTGAAGCTTTCTTT.

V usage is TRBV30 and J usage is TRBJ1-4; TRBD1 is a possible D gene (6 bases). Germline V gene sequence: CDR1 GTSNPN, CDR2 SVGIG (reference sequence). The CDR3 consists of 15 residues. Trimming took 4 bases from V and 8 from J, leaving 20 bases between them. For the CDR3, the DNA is TGTGCCTGGACGGGCAGGGGCGAGCAATACGAAAAACTGTTTTTT. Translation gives CAWTGRGEQYEKLFF.

CDR3 amino acids: CASSSYRGLLHFYEQFF. The CDR3 DNA sequence: TGTGCCAGCAGCTCATACCGGGGACTCCTCCATTTCTATGAGCAGTTCTTC. The rearrangement uses TRBV11-2 and TRBJ2-1, with TRBD2 as a possible D gene (6 bases). With 4 bases removed from V and 8 bases from J, the gap between germline ends came to 24 bases. The CDR3 is made up of 17 amino acids. The germline V gene encodes CDR1 SGHAT and CDR2 FQNNGV. Complete variable domain (other parts from reference TRBV11-2 and TRBJ2-1): EAGVAQSPRYKIIEKRQSVAFWCNPISGHATLYWYQQILGQGPKLLIQFQNNGVVDDSQLPKDRFSAERLKGVDSTLKIQPAKLEDSAVYLCASSSYRGLLHFYEQFFGPGTRLTVL.

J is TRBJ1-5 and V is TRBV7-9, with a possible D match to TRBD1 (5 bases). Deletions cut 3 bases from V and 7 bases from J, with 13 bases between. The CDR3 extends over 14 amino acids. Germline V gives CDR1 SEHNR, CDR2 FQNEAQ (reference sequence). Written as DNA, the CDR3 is TGTGCCAGCAGCTTTGAAGGGGCAAGGCAGCCCCAGCATTTT. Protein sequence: CASSFEGARQPQHF. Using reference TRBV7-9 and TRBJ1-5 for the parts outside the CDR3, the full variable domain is DTGVSQNPRHKITKRGQNVTFRCDPISEHNRLYWYRQTLGQGPEFLTYFQNEAQLEKSRLLSDRFSAERPKGSFSTLEIQRTEQGDSAMYLCASSFEGARQPQHFGDGTRLSIL.

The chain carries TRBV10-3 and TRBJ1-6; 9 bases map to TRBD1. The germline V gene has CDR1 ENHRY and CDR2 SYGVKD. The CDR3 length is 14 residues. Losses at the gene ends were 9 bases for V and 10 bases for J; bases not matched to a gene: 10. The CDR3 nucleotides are TGTGCCATGAGCGATACGGGGACAGGGTCACCCCTCCACTTT. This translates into CAMSDTGTGSPLHF.

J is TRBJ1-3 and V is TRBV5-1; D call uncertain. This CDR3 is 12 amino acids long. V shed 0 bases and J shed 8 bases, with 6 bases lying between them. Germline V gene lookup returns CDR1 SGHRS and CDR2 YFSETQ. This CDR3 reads CASSLGFDTIYF. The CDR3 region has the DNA TGCGCCAGCAGCTTGGGTTTCGACACCATATATTTT.

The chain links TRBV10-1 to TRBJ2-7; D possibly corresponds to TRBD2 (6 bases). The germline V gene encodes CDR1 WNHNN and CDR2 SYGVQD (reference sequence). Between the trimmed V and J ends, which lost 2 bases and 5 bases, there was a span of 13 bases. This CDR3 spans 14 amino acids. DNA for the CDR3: TGCGCCAGCAGTGAGACGACTAGTATCCACGAGCAGTACTTC. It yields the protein CASSETTSIHEQYF.

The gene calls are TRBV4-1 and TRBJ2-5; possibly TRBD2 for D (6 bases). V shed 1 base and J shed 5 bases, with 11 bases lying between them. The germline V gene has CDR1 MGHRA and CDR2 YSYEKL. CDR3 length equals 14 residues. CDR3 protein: CASSQALASETQYF. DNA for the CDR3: TGCGCCAGCAGCCAAGCTCTAGCGTCGGAGACCCAGTACTTC.

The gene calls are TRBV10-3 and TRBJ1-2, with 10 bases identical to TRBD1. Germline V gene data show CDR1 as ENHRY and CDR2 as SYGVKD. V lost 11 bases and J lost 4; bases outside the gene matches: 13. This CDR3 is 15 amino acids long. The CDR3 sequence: CAARDRGEISYGYTF. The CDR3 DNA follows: TGTGCCGCCCGGGACAGGGGAGAAATCAGCTATGGCTACACCTTC.

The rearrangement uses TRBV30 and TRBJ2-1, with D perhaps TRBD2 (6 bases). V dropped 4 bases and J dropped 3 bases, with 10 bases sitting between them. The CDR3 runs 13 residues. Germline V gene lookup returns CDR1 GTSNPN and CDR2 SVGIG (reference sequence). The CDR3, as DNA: TGTGCCTGGACCCCCGGGAGCTACAATGAGCAGTTCTTC. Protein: CAWTPGSYNEQFF.

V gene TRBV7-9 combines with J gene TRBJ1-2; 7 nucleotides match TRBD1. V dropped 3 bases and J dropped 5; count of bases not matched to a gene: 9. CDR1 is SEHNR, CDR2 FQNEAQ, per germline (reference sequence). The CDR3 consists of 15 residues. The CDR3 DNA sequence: TGTGCCAGCAGCTTCCAAGCAGGGGGAGGATATGGCTACACCTTC. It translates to CASSFQAGGGYGYTF. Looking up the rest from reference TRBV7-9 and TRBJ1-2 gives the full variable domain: DTGVSQNPRHKITKRGQNVTFRCDPISEHNRLYWYRQTLGQGPEFLTYFQNEAQLEKSRLLSDRFSAERPKGSFSTLEIQRTEQGDSAMYLCASSFQAGGGYGYTFGSGTRLTVV.

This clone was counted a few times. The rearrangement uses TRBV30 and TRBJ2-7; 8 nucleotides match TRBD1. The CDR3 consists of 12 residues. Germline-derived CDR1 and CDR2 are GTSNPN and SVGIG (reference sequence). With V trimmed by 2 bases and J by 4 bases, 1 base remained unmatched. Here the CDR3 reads CAWSRDRYEQYF. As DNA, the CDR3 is TGTGCCTGGAGTAGGGACAGGTACGAGCAGTACTTC.

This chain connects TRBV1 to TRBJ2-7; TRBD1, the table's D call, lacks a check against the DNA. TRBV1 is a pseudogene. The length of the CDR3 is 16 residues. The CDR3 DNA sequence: TGCACCAGCAGCCAAACCGCCGACAGGGACTCCTACGAGCAGTACTTC. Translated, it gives CTSSQTADRDSYEQYF.

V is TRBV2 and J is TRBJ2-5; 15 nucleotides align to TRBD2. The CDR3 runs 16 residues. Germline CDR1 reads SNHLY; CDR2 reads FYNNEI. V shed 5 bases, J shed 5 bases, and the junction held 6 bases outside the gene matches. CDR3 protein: CASSPGLAGGSETQYF. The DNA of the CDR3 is TGTGCCAGCAGTCCTGGACTAGCGGGAGGGTCGGAGACCCAGTACTTC.

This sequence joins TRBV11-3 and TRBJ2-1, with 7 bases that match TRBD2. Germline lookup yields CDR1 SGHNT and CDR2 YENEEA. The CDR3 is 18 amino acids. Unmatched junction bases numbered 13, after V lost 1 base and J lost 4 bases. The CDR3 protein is CASSLALLAEATYNEQFF. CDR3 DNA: TGTGCCAGCAGCTTAGCCCTCCTAGCGGAAGCAACATACAATGAGCAGTTCTTC. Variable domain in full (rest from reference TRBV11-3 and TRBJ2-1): EAGVVQSPRYKIIEKKQPVAFWCNPISGHNTLYWYLQNLGQGPELLIRYENEEAVDDSQLPKDRFSAERLKGVDSTLKIQPAELGDSAVYLCASSLALLAEATYNEQFFGPGTRLTVL.

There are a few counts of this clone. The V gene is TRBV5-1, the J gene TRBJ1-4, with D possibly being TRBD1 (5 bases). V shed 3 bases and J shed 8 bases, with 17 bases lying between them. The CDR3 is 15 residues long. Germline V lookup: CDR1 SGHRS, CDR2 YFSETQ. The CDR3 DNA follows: TGCGCCAGCAGCTACACCGGGACTCGAGGGGAAAAACTGTTTTTT. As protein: CASSYTGTRGEKLFF.

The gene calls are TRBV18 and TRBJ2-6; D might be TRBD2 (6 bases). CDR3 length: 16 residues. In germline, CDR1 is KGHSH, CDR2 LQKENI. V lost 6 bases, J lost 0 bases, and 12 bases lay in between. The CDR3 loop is CASSAEGTSGANVLTF. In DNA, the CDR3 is TGTGCCAGCTCTGCGGAGGGGACCTCTGGGGCCAACGTCCTGACTTTC.

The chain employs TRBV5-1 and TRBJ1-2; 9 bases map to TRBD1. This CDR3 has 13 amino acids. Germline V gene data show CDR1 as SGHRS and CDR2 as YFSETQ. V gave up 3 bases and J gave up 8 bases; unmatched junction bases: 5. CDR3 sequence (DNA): TGCGCCAGCAGCTCGGACAGGGGATGGGGCTACACCTTC. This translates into CASSSDRGWGYTF. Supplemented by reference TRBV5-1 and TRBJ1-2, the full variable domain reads KAGVTQTPRYLIKTRGQQVTLSCSPISGHRSVSWYQQTPGQGLQFLFEYFSETQRNKGNFPGRFSGRQFSNSRSEMNVSTLELGDSALYLCASSSDRGWGYTFGSGTRLTVV.

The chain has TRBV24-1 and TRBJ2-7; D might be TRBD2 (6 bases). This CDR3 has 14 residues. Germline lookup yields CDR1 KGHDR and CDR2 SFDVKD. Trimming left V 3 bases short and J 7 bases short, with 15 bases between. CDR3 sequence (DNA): TGTGCCACCAGTGATGCCTCCGGGAGACGAGAGCAGTACTTC. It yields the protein CATSDASGRREQYF.

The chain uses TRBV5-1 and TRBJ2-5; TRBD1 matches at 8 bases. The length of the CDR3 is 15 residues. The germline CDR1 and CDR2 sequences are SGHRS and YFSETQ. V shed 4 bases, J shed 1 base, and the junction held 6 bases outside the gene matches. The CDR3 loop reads CASSRGQASQETQYF. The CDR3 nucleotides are TGCGCCAGCAGCAGGGGACAGGCGTCCCAAGAGACCCAGTACTTC.

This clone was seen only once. CDR3 nucleotides: TGTGCCAGCAGACCCGCGGGGGCGGGACCCTCCTACGAGCAGTACTTC. Translated, it gives CASRPAGAGPSYEQYF. The chain employs TRBV28 and TRBJ2-7; tentatively, D is TRBD2 (7 bases). The germline gives CDR1 MDHEN, CDR2 SYDVKM. CDR3 length: 16 amino acids. The V gene lost 6 bases and the J gene lost 0 bases, with 18 bases spanning the gap. The whole variable domain, filled in from reference TRBV28 and TRBJ2-7, reads DVKVTQSSRYLVKRTGEKVFLECVQDMDHENMFWYRQDPGLGLRLIYFSYDVKMKEKGDIPEGYSVSREKKERFSLILESASTNQTSMYLCASRPAGAGPSYEQYFGPGTRLTVT.

The CDR3 DNA follows: TGTGCCAGCAGCTCAGACGAGACAGCCCCATTCGAGGTGTACTTC. Translation gives CASSSDETAPFEVYF. The chain recombines TRBV7-9 with TRBJ2-7; D perhaps matches TRBD1 (5 bases). From germline, CDR1 is SEHNR and CDR2 FQNEAQ (reference sequence). V lost 4 bases, J lost 12 bases, and 25 bases lay in between. The CDR3 spans 15 residues.

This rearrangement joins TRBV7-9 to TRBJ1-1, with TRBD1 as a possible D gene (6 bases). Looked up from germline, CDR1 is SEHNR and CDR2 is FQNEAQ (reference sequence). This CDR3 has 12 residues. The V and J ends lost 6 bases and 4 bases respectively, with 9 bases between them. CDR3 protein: CASRGASTEAFF. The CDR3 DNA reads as TGTGCCAGCAGGGGGGCAAGCACTGAAGCTTTCTTT.

The CDR3 coding sequence is TGTGCCAGCAGCTTGGTTCTAGGTGGCGGGAGGGCCACAGATACGCAGTATTTT. Residues: CASSLVLGGGRATDTQYF. V usage is TRBV5-5 and J usage is TRBJ2-3; TRBD2 matches 9 bases. This CDR3 is built from 18 residues. V trimming: 0 bases; J trimming: 2 bases; junction bases outside the gene matches: 10. Per the germline V gene, CDR1 is SGHKS and CDR2 is YYEKEE (reference sequence). The full variable domain, completed using reference TRBV5-5 and TRBJ2-3, is DAGVTQSPTHLIKTRGQQVTLRCSPISGHKSVSWYQQVLGQGPQFIFQYYEKEERGRGNFPDRFSARQFPNYSSELNVNALLLGDSALYLCASSLVLGGGRATDTQYFGPGTRLTVL.

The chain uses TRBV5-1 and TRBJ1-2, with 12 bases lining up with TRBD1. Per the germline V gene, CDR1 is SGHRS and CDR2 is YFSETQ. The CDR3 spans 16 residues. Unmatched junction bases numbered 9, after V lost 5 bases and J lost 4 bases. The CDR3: CASRLGQGASGYGYTF. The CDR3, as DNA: TGCGCCAGCAGGCTGGGACAGGGGGCGTCGGGCTATGGCTACACCTTC. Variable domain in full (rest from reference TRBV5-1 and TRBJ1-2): KAGVTQTPRYLIKTRGQQVTLSCSPISGHRSVSWYQQTPGQGLQFLFEYFSETQRNKGNFPGRFSGRQFSNSRSEMNVSTLELGDSALYLCASRLGQGASGYGYTFGSGTRLTVV.

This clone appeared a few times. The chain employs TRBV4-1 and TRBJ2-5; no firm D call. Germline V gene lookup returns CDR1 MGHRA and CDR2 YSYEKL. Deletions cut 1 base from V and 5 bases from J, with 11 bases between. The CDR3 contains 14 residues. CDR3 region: CASSQVGSVETQYF. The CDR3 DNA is TGCGCCAGCAGCCAAGTGGGCTCTGTTGAGACCCAGTACTTC.

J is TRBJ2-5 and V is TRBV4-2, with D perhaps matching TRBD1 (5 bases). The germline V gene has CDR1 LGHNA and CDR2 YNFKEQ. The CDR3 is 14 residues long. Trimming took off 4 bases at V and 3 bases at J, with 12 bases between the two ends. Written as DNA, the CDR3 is TGTGCCAGCAGCCCTTCGGCGGACAAAGAGACCCAGTACTTC. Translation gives CASSPSADKETQYF.